Shown below are 13 T cell receptor beta chains from a single sample sequenced in a study of T cell responses to AZD1222 COVID-19 vaccine. The method was immunoSEQ multiplex PCR; TCRdb's version includes in-frame clones alone and lacks a portion of them. The sample records some 130,000 clones, approximately 92% being singletons. The starting material was peripheral blood, obtained 28 days after the second AZD1222 dose. Every receptor here comes from an adult who received the AZD1222 COVID-19 vaccine.

This chain links TRBV3-1 (or the pseudogene TRBV3-2) with TRBJ1-1; 9 nucleotides match TRBD1. The germline V gene has CDR1 LGHDT and CDR2 YNNKEL (reference sequence). J gave up 3 bases and V 3 bases, and 11 bases lay outside the gene matches. There are 17 residues in the CDR3. The CDR3 nucleotides are TGTGCCAGCAGCCACCAGAACCCCAGGACAGGGGACACTGAAGCTTTCTTT. It is translated as CASSHQNPRTGDTEAFF.

A note on this clone: This same CDR3 is encoded by further DNA sequences in the sample. V and J are TRBV7-9 and TRBJ1-1; D call uncertain. The germline CDR1 and CDR2 sequences are SEHNR and FQNEAQ (reference sequence). Trimming pared 3 bases from V and 1 base from J, leaving 3 bases between. The CDR3 runs to 12 residues. CDR3 in amino acids: CASSFGNTEAFF. The DNA for the CDR3 is TGTGCCAGCAGCTTTGGGAACACTGAAGCTTTCTTT.

The V gene is TRBV5-6, the J gene TRBJ2-3, with D possibly TRBD2 on 5 matching bases. The CDR3 covers 12 residues. Germline-derived CDR1 and CDR2 are SGHDT and YYEEEE. V was shortened by 10 bases and J by 8 bases, with 17 bases between the two germline ends. The CDR3 nucleotides read TGTGCCGGACGATCGGGGTTAGGTACGCAGTATTTT. It specifies CAGRSGLGTQYF.

This chain connects TRBV11-2 to TRBJ1-6; D not certain. Germline V CDR1 and CDR2: SGHAT, FQNNGV. The CDR3 covers 14 residues. Trimming left V 5 bases short and J 6 bases short, with 11 bases between. CDR3 amino acids: CASSQSPANSPLHF. In DNA form, the CDR3 reads TGTGCCAGCAGCCAGTCCCCGGCTAATTCACCCCTCCACTTT.

Only one count was recorded for this clone. The rearrangement links TRBV9 to TRBJ1-4; D ambiguous. Per the germline V gene, CDR1 is SGDLS and CDR2 is YYNGEE. This CDR3 is built from 17 residues. Trimming removed 4 bases at V and 3 bases at J, with 19 bases between. This chain's CDR3 is CASSPQSLGSANEKLFF. The CDR3 nucleotides read TGTGCCAGCAGCCCACAAAGTCTGGGGTCTGCTAATGAAAAACTGTTTTTT.

This sequence joins TRBV30 and TRBJ1-1; no clear D gene. Trimming took off 6 bases at V and 0 bases at J, with 14 bases between the two ends. The germline CDR1 and CDR2 sequences are GTSNPN and SVGIG (reference sequence). The CDR3 covers 14 residues. CDR3 sequence: CACLAGSMNTEAFF. As DNA, the CDR3 is TGTGCCTGCCTAGCGGGGTCCATGAACACTGAAGCTTTCTTT.

J is TRBJ1-1 and V is TRBV6-5; D uncertain. The CDR3 is made up of 13 amino acids. Germline V lookup: CDR1 MNHEY, CDR2 SVGAGI. V was shortened by 4 bases and J by 2 bases, with 8 bases between the two germline ends. CDR3 loop: CASSFRDNTEAFF. As DNA, the CDR3 is TGTGCCAGCAGTTTTCGAGATAACACTGAAGCTTTCTTT.

This rearrangement joins TRBV9 to TRBJ2-5; D possibly matches TRBD1 or TRBD2 (6 bases each). Trimming took 2 bases from V and 4 from J, leaving 15 bases between them. Per germline, CDR1 SGDLS and CDR2 YYNGEE. This CDR3 is built from 15 residues. DNA of the CDR3: TGTGCCAGCAGCGTCGACGGGGGCCGCCGAGAGACCCAGTACTTC. Amino acids: CASSVDGGRRETQYF.

The CDR3 loop reads CAATAGFGEQFF. The CDR3 DNA reads TGTGCCGCCACGGCGGGATTCGGGGAGCAGTTCTTC. This chain connects TRBV12-3 or TRBV12-4 to TRBJ2-1; a possible D gene is TRBD2 (6 bases). Trimming left V 11 bases short and J 10 bases short, with 18 bases between. This CDR3 has 12 residues.

V usage is TRBV20-1 and J usage is TRBJ2-1; 8 nucleotides agree with TRBD1. Per the germline V gene, CDR1 is DFQATT and CDR2 is SNEGSKA (reference sequence). V lost 3 bases and J lost 3; bases outside the gene matches: 4. The CDR3 has 14 residues. CDR3 bases: TGCAGTGCTAGTCAAACAGGGGGCTACAATGAGCAGTTCTTC. Encoded protein: CSASQTGGYNEQFF.

The CDR3 DNA follows: TGTGCCAGCAGCCCGTGGCAGCAAGAGACCCAGTACTTC. This sequence encodes CASSPWQQETQYF. V usage is TRBV3-1 (or the pseudogene TRBV3-2) and J usage is TRBJ2-5; no clear D. The CDR3 contains 13 residues. Looked up from germline, CDR1 is LGHDT and CDR2 is YNNKEL (reference sequence). The V gene lost 4 bases and the J gene lost 2 bases, with 8 bases spanning the gap.

The chain recombines TRBV5-1 with TRBJ2-7; D perhaps matches TRBD1 (6 bases). The CDR3 has 14 amino acids. Germline CDR1 and CDR2: SGHRS and YFSETQ. V was shortened by 0 bases and J by 3 bases, with 10 bases between the two germline ends. The CDR3 DNA is TGCGCCAGCAGCTTGGAACCGGACAGCTACGAGCAGTACTTC. Protein: CASSLEPDSYEQYF. The full variable domain, with the rest looked up from reference TRBV5-1 and TRBJ2-7, is KAGVTQTPRYLIKTRGQQVTLSCSPISGHRSVSWYQQTPGQGLQFLFEYFSETQRNKGNFPGRFSGRQFSNSRSEMNVSTLELGDSALYLCASSLEPDSYEQYFGPGTRLTVT.

The chain couples TRBV5-4 to TRBJ1-1; D perhaps matches TRBD1 (6 bases). The germline gives CDR1 SGHNT, CDR2 YYREEE (reference sequence). The CDR3 totals 16 residues. V lost 4 bases to trimming and J lost 2 bases, with 18 bases between them. CDR3 DNA sequence: TGTGCCAGCAGCCTTACAGGGCTTCGGCTAAACACTGAAGCTTTCTTT. Encoded protein: CASSLTGLRLNTEAFF.